Below are 13 T cell receptor beta chains sequenced from a single sample in a study of neurological immune-mediated disorders. TCRdb re-called the 5' RACE reads through MiXCR, storing one row per CDR3 protein. The sample has 45,000 or so distinct CDR3 sequences, approximately 2.8% seen once; the top ten hold roughly 15%. Sample: PBMCs. The receptor source for this set is a woman in her forties or fifties with multiple sclerosis.

In its sample, this clonotype was seen a few times. A much larger clonotype is one base distant, so this may be a read error. The chain couples TRBV6-5 to TRBJ2-2; 8 nucleotides match TRBD1. The CDR3 is 16 residues long. Germline V lookup: CDR1 MNHEY, CDR2 SVGAGI. The CDR3 protein is CVSSSPRGLSTGELFF. The CDR3 region has the DNA TGTGTCAGCAGTTCCCCCAGGGGGCTCAGCACCGGGGAGCTGTTTTTT.

Many counts were recorded for this clonotype. The chain has TRBV5-1 and TRBJ1-1; 7 nucleotides align to TRBD1. The CDR3 is made up of 15 amino acids. V shed 0 bases and J 4 bases; nucleotides not matched to a gene: 6. Germline V gene sequence: CDR1 SGHRS, CDR2 YFSETQ. CDR3 sequence (DNA): TGCGCCAGCAGCTTGGACCACAGGGGTATCACTGAAGCTTTCTTT. As protein: CASSLDHRGITEAFF.

This clonotype was detected many times. The V gene is TRBV20-1, the J gene TRBJ2-2; TRBD2 matches at 8 bases. CDR1 is DFQATT and CDR2 is SNEGSKA in the germline V gene (reference sequence). After removal of 6 bases from V and 6 bases from J, the junction contained 15 bases not matched to a gene. The CDR3 has 16 residues. The CDR3 loop is CSAIMVGGAYPGELFF. The CDR3 DNA is TGCAGTGCCATTATGGTCGGGGGGGCGTACCCCGGGGAGCTGTTTTTT.

There are many counts of this clonotype. The genes are TRBV5-1 and TRBJ1-1; TRBD1 aligns across 11 bases. From germline, CDR1 is SGHRS and CDR2 YFSETQ. CDR3 length equals 14 residues. V was clipped by 4 bases and J by 7 bases; unmatched bases: 6. CDR3 sequence: CASSNTGTGGEAFF. In DNA form, the CDR3 reads TGCGCCAGCAGCAACACCGGGACAGGGGGTGAAGCTTTCTTT.

In this sample, this clonotype turned up many times. This sequence joins TRBV25-1 and TRBJ2-6, with 8 bases lining up with TRBD2. Germline assignment: CDR1 MGHDK and CDR2 SYGVNS. This CDR3 spans 16 amino acids. Germline trimming cut 1 base from V and 4 bases from J; bases unmatched to any gene: 3. The CDR3 region has the DNA TGTGCCAGCAGTGAATCTCGACTAGCGGGGGCCAACGTCCTGACTTTC. As protein: CASSESRLAGANVLTF.

This clonotype was counted at least ten times. The chain employs TRBV7-8 and TRBJ1-2, with D unresolved. The germline V gene has CDR1 SGHVS and CDR2 FQNEAQ. The CDR3 sequence is 17 residues long. Trimming cost V 5 bases and J 8 bases, with 27 bases left between them. The CDR3 DNA is TGTGCCAGCAGCCACTTGAGCACGTGGACCGTCGAAGGGGGCTACACCTTC. Translated, it gives CASSHLSTWTVEGGYTF.

In this sample, this clonotype turned up many times. The chain is built from TRBV20-1 and TRBJ1-5; 8 nucleotides match TRBD1. CDR1 DFQATT and CDR2 SNEGSKA come from the germline V gene (reference sequence). V lost 6 bases, J lost 3 bases, and 4 bases stayed unmatched. CDR3 length: 13 amino acids. CDR3 in DNA: TGCAGTGCCCTGACAGGGGACAATCAGCCCCAGCATTTT. As protein: CSALTGDNQPQHF.

This clonotype has ten or more counts. The gene calls are TRBV5-1 and TRBJ2-1, with D unresolved. The CDR3 has 14 amino acids. V was trimmed by 7 bases and J by 0 bases, leaving 11 bases between them. Germline V lookup: CDR1 SGHRS, CDR2 YFSETQ. DNA of the CDR3: TGCGCCAGCGGAAAGGTTGGCTCCTACAATGAGCAGTTCTTC. This sequence encodes CASGKVGSYNEQFF.

This clonotype occurred many times. This sequence joins TRBV20-1 and TRBJ2-5, with TRBD1 matching 9 bases. With 0 bases clipped from V and 5 bases from J, the junction kept 7 bases outside the gene matches. The V gene's germline CDR1 is DFQATT and CDR2 SNEGSKA (reference sequence). CDR3 length: 15 amino acids. CDR3 region: CSARDGRDRAETQYF. The CDR3 region has the DNA TGCAGTGCTAGAGATGGGCGGGACAGGGCGGAGACCCAGTACTTC.

This clonotype was seen a handful of times. J is TRBJ2-3 and V is TRBV2, with a tentative D call TRBD2 (5 bases). CDR3 length: 15 residues. Trimming removed 7 bases at V and 0 bases at J, with 14 bases between. Germline CDR1 reads SNHLY; CDR2 reads FYNNEI. The DNA of the CDR3 is TGTGCCAGCACCGTTTGGCTAGCTAGCACAGATACGCAGTATTTT. Translation: CASTVWLASTDTQYF. The variable domain in full, completed from reference TRBV2 and TRBJ2-3, reads EPEVTQTPSHQVTQMGQEVILRCVPISNHLYFYWYRQILGQKVEFLVSFYNNEISEKSEIFDDQFSVERPDGSNFTLKIRSTKLEDSAMYFCASTVWLASTDTQYFGPGTRLTVL.

The V call is TRBV18, the J call TRBJ2-7, with 8 positions matching TRBD2. V was clipped by 0 bases and J by 5 bases; unmatched bases: 18. CDR3 length equals 19 residues. The germline V gene has CDR1 KGHSH and CDR2 LQKENI. The CDR3 DNA reads as TGTGCCAGCTCACCACCAGGGACACCACTGAGCGGGAGAGAGAACGAGCAGTACTTC. It specifies CASSPPGTPLSGRENEQYF.

With regard to this clonotype: A clone one base away is much larger, so this may be a read error. This rearrangement joins TRBV5-1 to TRBJ1-5, with D unclear. Germline values: CDR1 SGHRS, CDR2 YFSETQ. This CDR3 has 15 residues. The CDR3 nucleotides are TGCGCCAGCAGCTTGGAGGGAGTTAGCAATCAGCCCCAGAATTTT. Encoded protein: CASSLEGVSNQPQNF.

This clonotype came up many times. The chain couples TRBV5-1 to TRBJ1-2; no firm D call. The V end was cut by 3 bases, the J end by 3 bases, with 15 bases between. This CDR3 is built from 15 residues. Germline assignment: CDR1 SGHRS and CDR2 YFSETQ. CDR3 in amino acids: CASSSDPGKDYGYTF. CDR3 nucleotides: TGCGCCAGCAGCTCGGATCCGGGAAAGGACTATGGCTACACCTTC.